Below are 5 T cell receptor beta chains sequenced from a single sample in a study. TCRdb processed the 5' RACE reads anew with MiXCR; each CDR3 protein has one entry. This sample has roughly 40,000 distinct CDR3 sequences; approximately 17% occur once, and the top ten carry roughly 2.8%. Sequenced sample: naive CD4+ T cells sorted from a lymph node. Subset given: naive CD4+ T cells, CD4+CD45RA+CD25-. The receptors stem from a female donor with breast cancer.

Points on this clonotype: One end of the junction does not line up with germline, which may come from a read error. The V call is TRBV7-2, the J call TRBJ1-6; 10 bases are shared with TRBD1. The CDR3 loop spans 16 amino acids. The germline CDR1 and CDR2 sequences are SGHTA and FQGNSA. CDR3 sequence reads: CASSPSDGQGGSPLHF. The CDR3 region has the DNA TGCGCCAGCAGCCCGAGTGATGGACAGGGGGGATCACCCCTCCACTTT.

This clonotype appeared a few times. This chain uses TRBV13 with TRBJ2-1; D not certain. V was trimmed by 6 bases and J by 7 bases, leaving 19 bases between them. There are 15 residues in the CDR3. Germline V gene sequence: CDR1 PRHDT, CDR2 FYEKMQ (reference sequence). In nucleotides, the CDR3 is TGTGCCAGCAGTCGTGGGCCCGCGCAGAGAAATGAGCAGTTCTTC. Translation: CASSRGPAQRNEQFF.

This clonotype was detected a few times. The chain couples TRBV5-1 to TRBJ2-2, with 8 bases matching TRBD2. CDR1 is SGHRS and CDR2 is YFSETQ in the germline V gene. The J segment lost 0 bases and the V segment lost 0 bases, leaving 10 bases of the junction unmatched. This CDR3 spans 19 amino acids. The CDR3 protein is CASSLVVNPAGANTGELFF. The DNA of the CDR3 is TGCGCCAGCAGCTTGGTGGTAAACCCAGCGGGAGCGAACACCGGGGAGCTGTTTTTT.

The table lists this clonotype with a few counts. The DNA for the CDR3 is TGTGCCAGCAGCTTAGAAGCAGTGAACGAGCAGTACTTC. This gives the protein CASSLEAVNEQYF. The chain joins TRBV7-9 to TRBJ2-7; no clear D. The V gene's germline CDR1 is SEHNR and CDR2 FQNEAQ (reference sequence). The CDR3 totals 13 residues. V dropped 1 base and J dropped 5 bases, with 9 bases sitting between them.

This clonotype was seen a handful of times. The chain recombines TRBV12-3 or TRBV12-4 with TRBJ2-3; no definite D call. There are 13 residues in the CDR3. V was cut by 3 bases and J by 0 bases, with 4 bases left in between. The CDR3 DNA sequence: TGTGCCAGCAGTTTCGATAGCACAGATACGCAGTATTTT. It translates to CASSFDSTDTQYF.